One sample yielded the 13 T cell receptor beta chains listed below, sequenced in a study of blood T cell repertoires in COVID-19. Sequenced by immunoSEQ multiplex PCR; TCRdb stores in-frame clones only, minus some. Among some 460,000 clones listed, about 89% were seen once. Sequencing input: peripheral blood. The receptors originated from a young woman with acute or convalescent COVID-19.

The V and J genes are TRBV7-9 and TRBJ2-3; 8 bases are a match to TRBD2. Germline V CDR1 and CDR2: SEHNR, FQNEAQ (reference sequence). The CDR3 extends over 15 amino acids. V lost 3 bases and J lost 10; bases outside the gene matches: 12. DNA of the CDR3: TGTGCCAGCAGCTTCTGGACTAGCCGGGACCCCGCGCAGTATTTT. It is translated as CASSFWTSRDPAQYF. Drawing the rest from reference TRBV7-9 and TRBJ2-3, the complete variable domain is DTGVSQNPRHKITKRGQNVTFRCDPISEHNRLYWYRQTLGQGPEFLTYFQNEAQLEKSRLLSDRFSAERPKGSFSTLEIQRTEQGDSAMYLCASSFWTSRDPAQYFGPGTRLTVL.

The chain uses TRBV24-1 and TRBJ2-6; weak D call: TRBD1 (5 bases). CDR1 is KGHDR and CDR2 is SFDVKD in the germline V gene. CDR3 length: 15 residues. Trimming took 5 bases from V and 4 from J, leaving 11 bases between them. The CDR3 sequence: CATSGRDQGANVLTF. Here the CDR3 DNA reads TGTGCCACCAGTGGCAGGGATCAGGGGGCCAACGTCCTGACTTTC.

The rearrangement uses TRBV5-1 and TRBJ1-2; 9 bases map to TRBD1. J was trimmed by 13 bases and V by 6 bases; bases with no gene match: 22. This CDR3 contains 16 residues. Germline V gene sequence: CDR1 SGHRS, CDR2 YFSETQ. CDR3 region: CASTFGPTGTGMGGTF. CDR3 sequence (DNA): TGCGCCAGCACCTTTGGCCCAACCGGGACAGGGATGGGGGGCACCTTC.

This chain joins TRBV6-1 and TRBJ2-7; 8 bases are shared with TRBD1. The CDR3 totals 15 residues. CDR1 and CDR2 (germline): MNHNS, SASEGT. V lost 3 bases to trimming and J lost 5 bases; unmatched junction nucleotides: 9. CDR3 protein: CASSDMDRAEDEQYF. The CDR3 nucleotides are TGTGCCAGCAGTGACATGGACAGGGCAGAAGACGAGCAGTACTTC.

The chain is built from TRBV9 and TRBJ1-5, with TRBD1 matching 7 bases. V lost 4 bases, J lost 8 bases, and 12 bases stayed unmatched. The germline V gene encodes CDR1 SGDLS and CDR2 YYNGEE. This CDR3 is 15 amino acids long. The DNA for the CDR3 is TGTGCCAGCAGCCACGAGGCAGGGGGAAACGAGCCCCAGCATTTT. The encoded protein is CASSHEAGGNEPQHF. Supplemented by reference TRBV9 and TRBJ1-5, the full variable domain reads DSGVTQTPKHLITATGQRVTLRCSPRSGDLSVYWYQQSLDQGLQFLIQYYNGEERAKGNILERFSAQQFPDLHSELNLSSLELGDSALYFCASSHEAGGNEPQHFGDGTRLSIL.

The rearrangement joins TRBV10-3 to TRBJ1-2; D call uncertain. Germline CDR1 ENHRY, CDR2 SYGVKD. The CDR3 totals 18 residues. V was pared by 3 bases and J by 4 bases, with 24 bases between. CDR3 in amino acids: CAISDSGPATTGGYGYTF. The CDR3, as DNA: TGTGCCATCAGTGACTCTGGGCCTGCTACGACCGGTGGCTATGGCTACACCTTC.

The genes are TRBV19 and TRBJ2-2; D uncertain. The germline gives CDR1 LNHDA, CDR2 SQIVND (reference sequence). The V and J ends lost 7 bases and 2 bases respectively, with 8 bases between them. This CDR3 is built from 13 residues. The CDR3 is CASIAENTGELFF. The CDR3 DNA sequence: TGTGCCAGTATAGCAGAAAACACCGGGGAGCTGTTTTTT.

The chain couples TRBV13 to TRBJ1-1; 7 nucleotides match TRBD1. Germline V gene lookup returns CDR1 PRHDT and CDR2 FYEKMQ (reference sequence). V gave up 5 bases and J gave up 5 bases; unmatched junction bases: 20. The CDR3 length is 18 residues. CDR3 sequence reads: CASSPPALFDREYTEAFF. Here the CDR3 DNA reads TGTGCCAGCAGCCCCCCTGCACTATTCGACAGGGAGTATACTGAAGCTTTCTTT.

The chain uses TRBV18 and TRBJ2-3, with a tentative D call TRBD1 (6 bases). Germline V lookup: CDR1 KGHSH, CDR2 LQKENI. The germline V and J ends were trimmed by 1 base and 4 bases, with 12 bases remaining between them. The CDR3 is 15 amino acids. The CDR3 bases are TGTGCCAGCTCACCACTTGCAGGGGCCCCAGATACGCAGTATTTT. Amino acids: CASSPLAGAPDTQYF.

The chain links TRBV28 to TRBJ1-4; D uncertain. In germline, CDR1 is MDHEN, CDR2 SYDVKM. The CDR3 has 17 residues. Trimming cost V 4 bases and J 0 bases, with 15 bases left between them. For the CDR3, the DNA is TGTGCCAGCAGTTCAATGGTGAACCCAGCAACTAATGAAAAACTGTTTTTT. Its translation is CASSSMVNPATNEKLFF.

The rearrangement joins TRBV6-2 or TRBV6-3 to TRBJ2-1, with D possibly matching TRBD1 (5 bases). CDR3 length: 17 amino acids. Germline lookup yields CDR1 MNHEY and CDR2 SVGEGT. The ends were cut back, 4 bases at V and 0 bases at J, with 16 bases in the middle. DNA of the CDR3: TGTGCCAGCAGTTCCACCATTCTTGGGGCCTCCTACAATGAGCAGTTCTTC. Protein product: CASSSTILGASYNEQFF.

The J gene is TRBJ1-4, the V gene TRBV3-1 (or the pseudogene TRBV3-2), with D possibly TRBD1 on 6 matching bases. This CDR3 is 16 amino acids long. Per germline, CDR1 LGHDT and CDR2 YNNKEL (reference sequence). V was pared by 0 bases and J by 5 bases, with 13 bases between. The CDR3 DNA reads as TGTGCCAGCAGCCAAGAACAGGGCGTATTAAATGAAAAACTGTTTTTT. It encodes CASSQEQGVLNEKLFF.

The rearrangement joins TRBV27 to TRBJ2-7; D is unresolved. The CDR3 sequence is 14 residues long. V lost 0 bases and J lost 4, with 10 bases in between. CDR1 is MNHEY, CDR2 SMNVEV, per germline (reference sequence). The CDR3 sequence: CASSLSPQWYEQYF. In nucleotides, the CDR3 is TGTGCCAGCAGTTTATCCCCTCAGTGGTACGAGCAGTACTTC.